The clone carrying this T cell receptor beta chain was counted once. Antigen: not known. The assay was immunoSEQ multiplex PCR, and TCRdb's table has in-frame clones only and misses some. The sample has about 130,000 clones, roughly 89% seen once. The data are from a study of T cell responses to AZD1222 COVID-19 vaccine. Whole-study findings and limits: There were vaccine-associated CD4 TCRs across spike, dominant at 160-218 and 743-854. The donors showed a predominance of white British ancestry and of females, with possible underestimation of clonal diversity. The reported proportion of spike-specific TCRs targeting unmutated variant regions was nearly half. Sampled repertoires all dated from after the peak T cell response.

The ends lost 5 bases at V and 4 bases at J; junction bases unmatched: 6. Germline V gene sequence: CDR1 SGHTA, CDR2 FQGTGA. The CDR3 runs to 15 residues. The V call is TRBV7-3, the J call TRBJ2-1, with 9 bases identical to TRBD1. The sample here was peripheral blood, taken 28 days after the second AZD1222 dose. The TCR originated in an adult who received the AZD1222 COVID-19 vaccine. The CDR3 reads CASSQTGGSYNEQFF. CDR3 sequence (DNA): TGTGCCAGCAGCCAAACAGGGGGCAGTTACAATGAGCAGTTCTTC.